This T cell receptor (beta chain) was recovered during a study of memory B cells and T cells in multiple sclerosis. Concerning this clone: No antigen is known for it.

Germline V gene lookup returns CDR1 SQVTM and CDR2 ANQGSEA. The CDR3 extends over 15 amino acids. V dropped 8 bases and J dropped 0; count of bases not matched to a gene: 9. After stimulus-free culture, autoproliferating CFSE-dim and non-proliferating CFSE-high T cells were sequenced separately. Cultures began with about 4.5x10^7 CFSE-labeled PBMCs, unstimulated for 7 days, with replicate wells pooled. Without exogenous stimuli, around 0.55 uM CFSE-labeled PBMCs were cultured serum-free. Regarding the study as a whole: Normalization was needed because clone-set size differences affected shared clonotype counts.

Assay: immunoSEQ multiplex PCR; the TCRdb copy retains only in-frame clones and omits some. The table shows about 45,000 clones, with over 75% occurring only once. V usage is TRBV29-1 and J usage is TRBJ2-3; TRBD2 aligns across 9 bases. Sequencing was done on a sample of PBMCs from blood kept in culture. The TCR comes from a human donor with multiple sclerosis. The CDR3 reads CSYEASGESTDTQYF. In nucleotides, the CDR3 is TGCAGCTACGAAGCTAGCGGGGAAAGCACAGATACGCAGTATTTT.